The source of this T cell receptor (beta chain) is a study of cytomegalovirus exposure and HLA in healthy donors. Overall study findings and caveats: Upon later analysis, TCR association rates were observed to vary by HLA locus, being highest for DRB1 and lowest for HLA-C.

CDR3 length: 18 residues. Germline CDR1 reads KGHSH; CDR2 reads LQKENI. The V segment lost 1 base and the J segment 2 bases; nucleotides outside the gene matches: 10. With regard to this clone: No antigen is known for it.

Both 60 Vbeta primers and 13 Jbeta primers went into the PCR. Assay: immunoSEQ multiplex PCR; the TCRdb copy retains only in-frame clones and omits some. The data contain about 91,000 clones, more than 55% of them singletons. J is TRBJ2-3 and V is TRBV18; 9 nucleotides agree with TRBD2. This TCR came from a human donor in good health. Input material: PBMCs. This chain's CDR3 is CASSPLPILAGDTDTQYF. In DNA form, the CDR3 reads TGTGCCAGCTCACCACTTCCTATACTAGCGGGCGACACAGATACGCAGTATTTT.